The present entry profiles one TCR beta chain with its context. V was clipped by 6 bases and J by 7 bases, with 9 bases between them. This CDR3 is 11 amino acids long. Per the germline V gene, CDR1 is MGHRA and CDR2 is YSYEKL. Only in-frame clones appear in the TCRdb table, and some are missing; sequencing was by immunoSEQ multiplex PCR. The top ten hold around 6% of the sample, which has a few hundred thousand clones, more than 70% seen once. The source of the sample is a study of blood T cell repertoires in COVID-19. This chain joins TRBV4-1 and TRBJ1-1; D is uncertain. The sequence came from a man between 18 and 29 years old who had recovered from COVID-19. What was sequenced was peripheral blood. CDR3 loop: CASRFYNEAFF. The CDR3 region has the DNA TGCGCCAGCAGATTTTATAATGAAGCTTTCTTT.